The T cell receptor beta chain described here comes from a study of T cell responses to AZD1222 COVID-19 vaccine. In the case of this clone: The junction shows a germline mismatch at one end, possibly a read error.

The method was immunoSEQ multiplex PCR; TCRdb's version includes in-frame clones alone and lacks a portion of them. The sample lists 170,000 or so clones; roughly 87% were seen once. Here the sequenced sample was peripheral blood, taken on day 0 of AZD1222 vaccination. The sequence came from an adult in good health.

DNA for the CDR3: TGCAGTGCTAGACTTAGAACAGGGAGCAGCTTC. This encodes CSARLRTGSSF. The chain recombines TRBV20-1 with TRBJ1-2; possible D gene TRBD1, 6 bases. The CDR3 runs 11 residues. Germline V gene lookup returns CDR1 DFQATT and CDR2 SNEGSKA (reference sequence).